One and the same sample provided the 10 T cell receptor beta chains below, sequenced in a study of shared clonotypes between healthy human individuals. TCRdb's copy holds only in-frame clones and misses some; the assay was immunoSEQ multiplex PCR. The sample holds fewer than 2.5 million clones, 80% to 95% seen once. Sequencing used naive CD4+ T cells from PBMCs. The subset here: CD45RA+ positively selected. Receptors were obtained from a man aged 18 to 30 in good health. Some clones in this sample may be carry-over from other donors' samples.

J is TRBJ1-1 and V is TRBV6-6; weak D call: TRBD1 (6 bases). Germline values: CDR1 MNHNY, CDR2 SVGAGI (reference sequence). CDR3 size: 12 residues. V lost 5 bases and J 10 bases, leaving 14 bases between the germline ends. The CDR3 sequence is CASSRRQVGAFF. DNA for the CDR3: TGTGCCAGCAGTCGCCGACAGGTAGGAGCTTTCTTT.

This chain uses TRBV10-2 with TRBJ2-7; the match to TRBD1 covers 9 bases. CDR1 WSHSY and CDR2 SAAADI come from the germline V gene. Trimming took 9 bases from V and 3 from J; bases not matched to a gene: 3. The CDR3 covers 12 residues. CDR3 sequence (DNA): TGCGCCAGTAGGGACAGGGTCTACGAGCAGTACTTC. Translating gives CASRDRVYEQYF.

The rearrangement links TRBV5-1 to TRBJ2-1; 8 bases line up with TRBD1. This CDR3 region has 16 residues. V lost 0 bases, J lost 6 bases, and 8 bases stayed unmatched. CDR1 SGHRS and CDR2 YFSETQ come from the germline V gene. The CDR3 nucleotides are TGCGCCAGCAGCTTGGGCCAGGGGGCGTTTGTCAATGAGCAGTTCTTC. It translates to CASSLGQGAFVNEQFF.

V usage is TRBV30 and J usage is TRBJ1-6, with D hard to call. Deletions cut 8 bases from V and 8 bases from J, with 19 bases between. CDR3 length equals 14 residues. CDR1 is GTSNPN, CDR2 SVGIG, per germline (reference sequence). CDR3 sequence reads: CAGSLVGIYSPLHF. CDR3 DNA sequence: TGTGCCGGCTCTTTGGTCGGCATTTATTCACCCCTCCACTTT. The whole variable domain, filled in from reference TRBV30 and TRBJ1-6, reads SQTIHQWPATLVQPVGSPLSLECTVEGTSNPNLYWYRQAAGRGLQLLFYSVGIGQISSEVPQNLSASRPQDRQFILSSKKLLLSDSGFYLCAGSLVGIYSPLHFGNGTRLTVT.

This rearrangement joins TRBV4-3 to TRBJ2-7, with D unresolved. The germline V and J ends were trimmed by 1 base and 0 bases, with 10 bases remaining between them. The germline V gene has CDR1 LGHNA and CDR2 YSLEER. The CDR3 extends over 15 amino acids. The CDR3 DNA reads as TGCGCCAGCAGCCAAGTCTTGGGTTACTCCTACGAGCAGTACTTC. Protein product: CASSQVLGYSYEQYF.

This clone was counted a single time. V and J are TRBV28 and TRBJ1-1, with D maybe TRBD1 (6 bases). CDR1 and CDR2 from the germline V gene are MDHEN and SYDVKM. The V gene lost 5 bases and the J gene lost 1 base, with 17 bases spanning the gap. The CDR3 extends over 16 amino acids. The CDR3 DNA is TGTGCCAGCAGTCAAAGTCCCGGGACAAGGAACACTGAAGCTTTCTTT. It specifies CASSQSPGTRNTEAFF.

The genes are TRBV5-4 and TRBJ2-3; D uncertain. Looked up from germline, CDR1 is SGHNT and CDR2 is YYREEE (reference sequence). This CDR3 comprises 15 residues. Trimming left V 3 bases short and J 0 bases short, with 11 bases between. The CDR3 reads CASSSWDLSTDTQYF. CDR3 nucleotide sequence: TGTGCCAGCAGCTCATGGGATCTGAGCACAGATACGCAGTATTTT.

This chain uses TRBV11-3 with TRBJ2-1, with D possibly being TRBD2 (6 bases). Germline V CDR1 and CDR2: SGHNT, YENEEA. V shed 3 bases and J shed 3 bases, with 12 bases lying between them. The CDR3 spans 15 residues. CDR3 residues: CASSFGGVGYNEQFF. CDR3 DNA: TGTGCCAGCAGCTTCGGGGGAGTAGGCTACAATGAGCAGTTCTTC.

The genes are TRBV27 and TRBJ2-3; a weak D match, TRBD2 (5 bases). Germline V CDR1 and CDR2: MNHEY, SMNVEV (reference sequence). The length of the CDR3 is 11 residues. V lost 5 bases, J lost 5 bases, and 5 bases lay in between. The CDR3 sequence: CASSTRDTQYF. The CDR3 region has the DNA TGTGCCAGCAGTACTAGAGATACGCAGTATTTT.

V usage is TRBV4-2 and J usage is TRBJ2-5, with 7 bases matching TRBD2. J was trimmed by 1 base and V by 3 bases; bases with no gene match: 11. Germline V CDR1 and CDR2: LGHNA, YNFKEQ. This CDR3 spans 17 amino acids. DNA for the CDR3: TGTGCCAGCAGCCACCCCTGGGGAGGGCCGGGCCAAGAGACCCAGTACTTC. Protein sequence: CASSHPWGGPGQETQYF.